This TCR beta chain was captured in a study of blood T cell repertoires in COVID-19. Study information: The study drew acute and convalescent COVID-19 samples from the United States, Italy and Spain.

Original processing methods: Estimates of nucleated cell counts were drawn from the amplification of reference gene primers. The protocol was immunoSEQ multiplex PCR, while the TCRdb copy is restricted to in-frame clones and leaves out a portion. That table furnishes V, J and clone size, whereas the DNA furnished D and trimming. The table records roughly 71,000 clones, approximately 85% of them present only once. Germline values: CDR1 SGHDT, CDR2 YYEEEE. This CDR3 is built from 15 residues. V trimming: 4 bases; J trimming: 1 base; junction bases outside the gene matches: 7. The V gene is TRBV5-6, the J gene TRBJ2-5; 7 bases fit TRBD1. The sequence was obtained from a man aged 45-65 years with acute or convalescent COVID-19. Sequences were obtained from peripheral blood. The CDR3 DNA reads TGTGCCAGCAGCACGGGACAGTCCCGCCAAGAGACCCAGTACTTC. Translating gives CASSTGQSRQETQYF.